What follows are 26 T cell receptor beta chains derived from one specimen sequenced in a study of Graves' ophthalmopathy and Graves' hyperthyroidism. Amplification targeted the TCR beta CDR3 regions, with RNA transcripts as the source material. Scientists carried out first-round RT-PCR using HTBI primers and then a second-round multiplex PCR. Using its own MiXCR run on the multiplex PCR reads, TCRdb lists one record per CDR3 protein. Among approximately 330,000 distinct CDR3 sequences listed, 15% to 20% were seen once. Material for sequencing was peripheral blood. Receptor source: an adult man with Graves' ophthalmopathy.

The V and J genes are TRBV7-2 and TRBJ2-7; D not resolved. The V end was cut by 8 bases, the J end by 6 bases, with 17 bases between. Germline V gives CDR1 SGHTA, CDR2 FQGNSA. This CDR3 has 13 residues. The CDR3 DNA sequence: TGTGCCAGCTCGCAAAATTGGGCTACCGAGCAGTACTTC. It codes for CASSQNWATEQYF. Full variable domain (outside the CDR3, taken from reference TRBV7-2 and TRBJ2-7): GAGVSQSPSNKVTEKGKDVELRCDPISGHTALYWYRQSLGQGLEFLIYFQGNSAPDKSGLPSDRFSAERTGGSVSTLTIQRTQQEDSAVYLCASSQNWATEQYFGPGTRLTVT.

This clonotype has ten or more counts. The V gene is TRBV6-5, the J gene TRBJ2-2; 8 positions agree with TRBD2. Germline CDR1 and CDR2: MNHEY and SVGAGI. The CDR3 consists of 16 residues. V shed 0 bases and J 3 bases; nucleotides not matched to a gene: 3. CDR3 DNA sequence: TGTGCCAGCAGTTACTCGAAACTAGCGGACACCGGGGAGCTGTTTTTT. Translated: CASSYSKLADTGELFF.

This clonotype has at least ten counts. The chain recombines TRBV6-5 with TRBJ1-2; D is unclear. The CDR3 consists of 13 residues. The ends were cut back, 2 bases at V and 7 bases at J, with 11 bases in the middle. In germline, CDR1 is MNHEY, CDR2 SVGAGI. Here the CDR3 DNA reads TGTGCCAGCAGTTACCTCCCGGGGAGTGGCTACACCTTC. Translating gives CASSYLPGSGYTF.

This clonotype was observed at least ten times. The rearrangement links TRBV14 to TRBJ2-7; TRBD1 agrees at 7 bases. Germline trimming cut 4 bases from V and 6 bases from J; bases unmatched to any gene: 6. The CDR3 sequence is 13 residues long. Germline CDR1 and CDR2: SGHDN and FVKESK. The CDR3 sequence is CASSRQGPLEQYF. The CDR3 nucleotides read TGTGCCAGCAGCCGACAGGGACCGCTCGAGCAGTACTTC.

This clonotype was counted many times. The genes are TRBV6-1 and TRBJ2-2; TRBD2 is a possible D gene (7 bases). Trimming took 6 bases from V and 3 from J, leaving 11 bases between them. CDR1 is MNHNS, CDR2 SASEGT, per germline. The CDR3 contains 14 residues. The CDR3 here is CASRRGGHTGELFF. For the CDR3, the DNA is TGTGCCAGCAGGAGGGGGGGTCACACCGGGGAGCTGTTTTTT.

There are many counts of this clonotype. The V call is TRBV28, the J call TRBJ1-2; D is ambiguous. This CDR3 has 14 residues. The germline CDR1 and CDR2 sequences are MDHEN and SYDVKM. Trimming pared 6 bases from V and 8 bases from J, leaving 19 bases between. CDR3 protein: CASRTPGPQGGYTF. CDR3 in DNA: TGTGCCAGCAGGACCCCGGGTCCCCAAGGGGGCTACACCTTC.

This clonotype came up a few times. V usage is TRBV28 and J usage is TRBJ1-1; TRBD1 agrees at 7 bases. This CDR3 is built from 15 residues. The germline CDR1 and CDR2 sequences are MDHEN and SYDVKM. Trimming cost V 8 bases and J 4 bases; bases outside gene matches: 13. The CDR3 DNA reads as TGTGCCAGCCTCGACTCGACAGGGCGAGTCACTGAAGCTTTCTTT. Its translation is CASLDSTGRVTEAFF.

In its sample, this clonotype was seen many times. The rearrangement uses TRBV6-5 and TRBJ2-7; the match to TRBD1 covers 7 bases. CDR3 length: 13 amino acids. Unmatched junction bases numbered 5, after V lost 6 bases and J lost 3 bases. CDR1 is MNHEY, CDR2 SVGAGI, per germline. The CDR3 nucleotides read TGTGCCAGCAGGATCGGGACAGACTACGAGCAGTACTTC. It encodes CASRIGTDYEQYF.

There are many counts of this clonotype. The chain combines TRBV9 with TRBJ2-4; D ambiguous. This CDR3 has 17 amino acids. Trimming left V 0 bases short and J 7 bases short, with 20 bases between. Germline V gene lookup returns CDR1 SGDLS and CDR2 YYNGEE. Here the CDR3 reads CASSVARRLMGRNIQYF. CDR3 DNA sequence: TGTGCCAGCAGCGTAGCTCGTCGACTTATGGGTCGGAACATTCAGTACTTC.

With regard to this clonotype: This may be a read error: a much more frequent sequence differs by one nucleotide. The gene calls are TRBV20-1 and TRBJ1-1; no clear D gene. This CDR3 has 14 amino acids. Germline V gene sequence: CDR1 DFQATT, CDR2 SNEGSKA (reference sequence). Trimming left V 4 bases short and J 4 bases short, with 16 bases between. The CDR3 coding sequence is TGCAGTGCTACAGAGGTCAGTCGGGGCACTGAAGCTTTCTTT. This sequence encodes CSATEVSRGTEAFF.

The table lists this clonotype with many counts. The chain has TRBV6-1 and TRBJ2-2, with D maybe TRBD1 (6 bases). The V gene's germline CDR1 is MNHNS and CDR2 SASEGT. Trimming removed 7 bases at V and 5 bases at J, with 17 bases between. The CDR3 contains 15 residues. CDR3 coding DNA: TGTGCCAGCAATGGGGTCCAGGGGCAGACCGGGGAGCTGTTTTTT. Its translation is CASNGVQGQTGELFF.

This clonotype was recorded many times. The chain has TRBV7-2 and TRBJ2-7; perhaps TRBD1 as D (5 bases). The CDR3 runs to 13 residues. Germline V gives CDR1 SGHTA, CDR2 FQGNSA. V was trimmed by 5 bases and J by 2 bases, leaving 10 bases between them. The CDR3 protein is CASSPRAAYEQYF. In DNA form, the CDR3 reads TGTGCCAGCAGCCCCAGGGCCGCCTACGAGCAGTACTTC.

This rearrangement joins TRBV5-1 to TRBJ2-7; D not resolved. The CDR3 is 18 residues long. CDR1 is SGHRS, CDR2 YFSETQ, per germline. V was pared by 2 bases and J by 4 bases, with 25 bases between. The CDR3 is CASSFQGSENYFLYEQYF. The CDR3 coding sequence is TGCGCCAGCAGCTTCCAAGGGTCGGAGAACTACTTCCTTTACGAGCAGTACTTC.

This clonotype appeared many times. The rearrangement links TRBV5-1 to TRBJ1-1, with a tentative D call TRBD1 (5 bases). Germline values: CDR1 SGHRS, CDR2 YFSETQ. V dropped 4 bases and J dropped 3 bases, with 16 bases sitting between them. This CDR3 contains 15 residues. CDR3 nucleotides: TGCGCCAGCAGCGTACAGGATCCGTCCGACACTGAAGCTTTCTTT. Its protein product is CASSVQDPSDTEAFF.

This clonotype has at least ten counts. The rearrangement uses TRBV12-3 or TRBV12-4 and TRBJ2-7, with 8 bases identical to TRBD2. V lost 2 bases and J lost 3; bases outside the gene matches: 9. This CDR3 region has 16 residues. CDR3 protein: CASSLSSGLGVYEQYF. DNA for the CDR3: TGTGCCAGCAGTTTAAGTTCGGGACTAGGTGTCTACGAGCAGTACTTC.

The sample holds a few counts of this clonotype. This chain links TRBV3-1 with TRBJ2-7; the match to TRBD2 covers 11 bases. Germline CDR1 and CDR2: LGHDT and YNNKEL (reference sequence). The V segment lost 2 bases and the J segment 0 bases; nucleotides outside the gene matches: 9. The CDR3 length is 18 residues. The CDR3 DNA is TGTGCCAGCAGCCAACCCGGGGCTAGCGGGAGGAGCTCCTACGAGCAGTACTTC. As protein: CASSQPGASGRSSYEQYF.

This clonotype was found many times. V and J are TRBV5-1 and TRBJ2-2; D is possibly TRBD2 (5 bases). The CDR3 extends over 14 amino acids. Between the trimmed V and J ends, which lost 2 bases and 3 bases, there was a span of 8 bases. The germline gives CDR1 SGHRS, CDR2 YFSETQ. This CDR3 reads CASSFRDDTGELFF. As DNA, the CDR3 is TGCGCCAGCAGCTTTCGGGATGACACCGGGGAGCTGTTTTTT.

This clonotype was observed many times. The chain couples TRBV20-1 to TRBJ2-5, with 10 bases lining up with TRBD1. This CDR3 contains 18 residues. Trimming removed 1 base from V and 2 bases from J; junction bases left unmatched: 13. Germline V gene lookup returns CDR1 DFQATT and CDR2 SNEGSKA (reference sequence). CDR3 coding DNA: TGCAGTGCTAGAGGTTATCGTGATGGGACAGGGGCTCAAGAGACCCAGTACTTC. Translating it yields CSARGYRDGTGAQETQYF.

This clonotype was seen at least ten times. The chain links TRBV30 to TRBJ1-3; 9 bases are a match to TRBD1. CDR3 length: 16 residues. The germline CDR1 and CDR2 sequences are GTSNPN and SVGIG (reference sequence). V trimming: 3 bases; J trimming: 2 bases; junction bases outside the gene matches: 8. CDR3 in amino acids: CAWSPRQGGTGNTIYF. The CDR3 coding sequence is TGTGCCTGGAGCCCCCGACAGGGGGGAACTGGAAACACCATATATTTT.

This clonotype was detected ten times or more. This chain uses TRBV20-1 with TRBJ2-7; D is uncertain. V was clipped by 0 bases and J by 4 bases, with 4 bases between them. In germline, CDR1 is DFQATT, CDR2 SNEGSKA (reference sequence). This CDR3 is 11 amino acids long. The CDR3 region is CSARDKYEQYF. The CDR3 nucleotides read TGCAGTGCTAGAGACAAGTACGAGCAGTACTTC.

The table lists this clonotype with many counts. This chain uses TRBV11-2 with TRBJ2-5, with TRBD1 matching over 8 bases. CDR1 is SGHAT, CDR2 FQNNGV, per germline. The length of the CDR3 is 15 residues. V was pared by 5 bases and J by 1 base, with 6 bases of the junction left unmatched. The CDR3 coding sequence is TGTGCCAGCAGCCTTAGGACAGGGATCCAAGAGACCCAGTACTTC. Translated, it gives CASSLRTGIQETQYF.

This clonotype was counted ten times or more. The chain has TRBV20-1 and TRBJ2-7; TRBD2 agrees at 8 bases. The junction had 7 bases not matched to a gene; V was cut back by 0 bases and J by 3 bases. Germline assignment: CDR1 DFQATT and CDR2 SNEGSKA (reference sequence). The CDR3 is 15 amino acids. The CDR3 protein is CSARDVAGSIYEQYF. The CDR3 region has the DNA TGCAGTGCTAGAGATGTAGCGGGGTCGATCTACGAGCAGTACTTC.

The chain has TRBV2 and TRBJ2-6; 7 positions agree with TRBD1. V lost 5 bases and J lost 4; bases outside the gene matches: 5. Per the germline V gene, CDR1 is SNHLY and CDR2 is FYNNEI. The CDR3 runs 15 residues. CDR3 DNA: TGTGCCAGCAGTAAGACAGGGTTCGGGGCCAACGTCCTGACTTTC. It is translated as CASSKTGFGANVLTF.

Many counts were recorded for this clonotype. The chain recombines TRBV5-1 with TRBJ2-4, with D perhaps matching TRBD1 or TRBD2 (6 bases each). The V gene lost 2 bases and the J gene lost 5 bases, with 11 bases spanning the gap. CDR1 and CDR2 from the germline V gene are SGHRS and YFSETQ. The CDR3 has 14 residues. The CDR3 nucleotides read TGCGCCAGCAGCTTAGGGGGGAGTGAAAACATTCAGTACTTC. Encoded protein: CASSLGGSENIQYF.

There are many counts of this clonotype. The J gene is TRBJ2-2, the V gene TRBV5-1; a weak D match, TRBD2 (5 bases). V lost 0 bases and J lost 6, with 15 bases in between. Germline V CDR1 and CDR2: SGHRS, YFSETQ. CDR3 length: 16 residues. For the CDR3, the DNA is TGCGCCAGCAGCTTGGAGTCGGGGATTGGTTCCGGGGAGCTGTTTTTT. Its translation: CASSLESGIGSGELFF.

This clonotype appeared many times. The rearrangement joins TRBV7-2 to TRBJ2-5, with 7 nucleotides matching TRBD2. The CDR3 is 15 amino acids. Looked up from germline, CDR1 is SGHTA and CDR2 is FQGNSA. The junction had 7 bases not matched to a gene; V was cut back by 4 bases and J by 2 bases. The CDR3 region is CASSYVAGGQETQYF. The CDR3 DNA sequence: TGTGCCAGCAGCTACGTAGCGGGCGGGCAAGAGACCCAGTACTTC.